These 10 T cell receptor beta chains came from one sample sequenced in a study of Ad26.COV2.S vaccination and SARS-CoV-2 variants. The treatment is: some 20 received Ad26.COV2.S at low or high dose, single or two shots; roughly 5 received placebo; per-sample allocation not given. Material that was analyzed had been drawn on day 63 after the first vaccine or placebo injection. This table comes from immunoSEQ multiplex PCR, and its TCRdb copy is limited to in-frame clones, with some not included. The sample lists over 300,000 clones; 80% to 90% were seen once. The sequencing here drew on peripheral blood, taken in a trial of Ad26.COV2.S vaccine versus placebo. The receptors derive from a person between 18 and 65 years old who received the Ad26.COV2.S COVID-19 vaccine or a placebo.

This chain links TRBV24-1 with TRBJ2-3, with 13 positions matching TRBD2. The length of the CDR3 is 19 residues. V dropped 4 bases and J dropped 4; count of bases not matched to a gene: 13. Looked up from germline, CDR1 is KGHDR and CDR2 is SFDVKD. The CDR3, as DNA: TGTGCCACCAGTGAATTAACACTAGCGGGAGGGGGAGCGGCAGATACGCAGTATTTT. Its protein product is CATSELTLAGGGAADTQYF.

In the case of this clone: Different DNA sequences within this sample yield the same CDR3. CDR3 amino acids: CASSRDATNEKLFF. The CDR3 nucleotides are TGCGCCAGCAGCCGTGATGCAACTAATGAAAAACTGTTTTTT. The J gene is TRBJ1-4, the V gene TRBV5-1; D gene ambiguous. The CDR3 sequence is 14 residues long. CDR1 and CDR2 (germline): SGHRS, YFSETQ. V was pared by 4 bases and J by 0 bases, with 7 bases between.

This chain joins TRBV3-1 (or the pseudogene TRBV3-2) and TRBJ1-4, with 7 bases lining up with TRBD1. The CDR3 sequence is 14 residues long. V shed 4 bases, J shed 3 bases, and the junction held 2 bases outside the gene matches. Germline-derived CDR1 and CDR2 are LGHDT and YNNKEL (reference sequence). This CDR3 is CASSPDRSNEKLFF. CDR3 DNA sequence: TGTGCCAGCAGCCCGGACAGGTCTAATGAAAAACTGTTTTTT.

V and J are TRBV18 and TRBJ1-2, with TRBD1 identical over 10 bases. This CDR3 contains 15 residues. CDR1 and CDR2 from the germline V gene are KGHSH and LQKENI. The junction had 9 bases not matched to a gene; V was cut back by 2 bases and J by 9 bases. The CDR3 spells CASSPSTGGVRSYTF. CDR3 coding DNA: TGTGCCAGCTCACCATCGACAGGGGGCGTTAGGAGCTACACCTTC.

In this sample, this clone turned up once. The CDR3 DNA follows: TGTGCCAGCAGTGAAGTCAGGGCTTACGAGCAGTACTTC. Translation: CASSEVRAYEQYF. The chain links TRBV6-1 to TRBJ2-7, with D possibly being TRBD1 (5 bases). This CDR3 comprises 13 residues. V shed 1 base and J shed 4 bases, with 8 bases lying between them. In germline, CDR1 is MNHNS, CDR2 SASEGT.

This chain connects TRBV19 to TRBJ1-6, with D uncertain. V was shortened by 4 bases and J by 9 bases, with 10 bases between the two germline ends. The CDR3 contains 13 residues. Per germline, CDR1 LNHDA and CDR2 SQIVND (reference sequence). The CDR3: CASSSRRGSPLHF. The CDR3 DNA reads TGTGCCAGTAGTAGTCGACGGGGTTCACCCCTCCACTTT.

The rearrangement joins TRBV4-2 to TRBJ2-3, with 8 bases that match TRBD2. There are 15 residues in the CDR3. CDR1 and CDR2 (germline): LGHNA, YNFKEQ. V shed 2 bases, J shed 3 bases, and the junction held 4 bases outside the gene matches. The CDR3 DNA follows: TGTGCCAGCAGCCAAAGGCCTAGCGGGACAGATACGCAGTATTTT. As protein: CASSQRPSGTDTQYF.

In its sample, this clone was seen once. DNA for the CDR3: TGCGCCAGCAGGCGGGACAGCAACACCGGGGAGCTGTTTTTT. Protein sequence: CASRRDSNTGELFF. This chain uses TRBV10-1 with TRBJ2-2; possible D gene TRBD1, 7 bases. V dropped 6 bases and J dropped 2 bases, with 10 bases sitting between them. The CDR3 covers 14 residues. The germline V gene has CDR1 WNHNN and CDR2 SYGVQD (reference sequence).

A single count supports this clone. This chain links TRBV6-5 with TRBJ1-2; 9 nucleotides align to TRBD1. Germline assignment: CDR1 MNHEY and CDR2 SVGAGI. Trimming at V came to 6 bases and at J to 2 bases, leaving 7 bases not matched to a gene. The CDR3 is made up of 15 amino acids. CDR3 amino acids: CASRLGQGWNYGYTF. The CDR3 bases are TGTGCCAGCAGGCTTGGACAGGGGTGGAACTATGGCTACACCTTC.

The chain couples TRBV11-2 to TRBJ2-1, with TRBD2 matching 11 bases. Trimming took 5 bases from V and 5 from J; bases not matched to a gene: 8. Germline CDR1 is SGHAT and CDR2 is FQNNGV. The CDR3 has 16 amino acids. The CDR3 bases are TGTGCCAGCAGCCACCCACTAGCGGGGGACCACAATGAGCAGTTCTTC. Translated, it gives CASSHPLAGDHNEQFF.